These T cell receptor beta chains were read from a single sample in a study of cytomegalovirus exposure and HLA in healthy donors. Profiling relied on immunoSEQ multiplex PCR, and the TCRdb table lists in-frame clones only, not all of them. The data show around 130,000 clones, about 8.5% seen once. Sample: PBMCs. The receptor set was obtained from a man between 40 and 49 years old in good health and CMV-seronegative. The CDR3 runs from the conserved cysteine through the conserved F or W. D genes are given only for firm matches. Clone size, where shown, is once, few, many, or a class for clones that have expanded.

size	V	J	D	CDR3	DNA
-	TRBV6-1	TRBJ1-6	TRBD1	CASTQGVHSPLHF	TGTGCCAGCACACAGGGGGTGCATTCACCCCTCCACTTT
-	TRBV28	TRBJ1-6	-	CASKDAGENSPLHF	TGTGCCAGCAAAGACGCAGGGGAGAATTCACCCCTCCACTTT
few	TRBV25-1	TRBJ1-5	-	CASRMSGRNQPQHF	TGTGCCAGCAGGATGTCAGGGCGCAATCAGCCCCAGCATTTT
-	TRBV4-3	TRBJ1-1	-	CASSQFVYTEAFF	TGCGCCAGCAGCCAGTTTGTCTACACTGAAGCTTTCTTT
-	TRBV30	TRBJ2-3	-	CALSTDTQYF	TGTGCCCTGTCCACAGATACGCAGTATTTT
-	TRBV7-6	TRBJ2-5	TRBD2	CASSLVGRGEETQYF	TGTGCCAGCAGCTTAGTGGGGCGGGGGGAAGAGACCCAGTACTTC
-	TRBV4-1	TRBJ2-3	TRBD2	CASSQVGLAGQYF	TGCGCCAGCAGCCAAGTTGGGCTAGCGGGGCAGTATTTT
-	TRBV5-1	TRBJ2-7	-	CASSLSFDEQYF	TGCGCCAGCAGCTTAAGCTTCGACGAGCAGTACTTC
few	TRBV7-9	TRBJ2-7	-	CASSEDKRIYEQYF	TGTGCCAGCAGCGAAGACAAACGAATCTACGAGCAGTACTTC
few	TRBV21-1	TRBJ1-1	-	CASSRRDRLNTEAFF	TGTGCCAGCAGCAGACGGGACAGGCTGAACACTGAAGCTTTCTTT
few	TRBV15	TRBJ1-5	TRBD1	CATSRDRGDSWNQPQHF	TGTGCCACCAGCAGAGATAGGGGGGACAGTTGGAATCAGCCCCAGCATTTT
-	TRBV7-2	TRBJ1-1	-	CASSAQSGGTEAFF	TGTGCCAGCAGCGCGCAGTCCGGGGGCACTGAAGCTTTCTTT
few	TRBV10-1	TRBJ2-3	-	CASSGGNSGTDTQYF	TGCGCCAGCAGTGGGGGCAACTCAGGTACAGATACGCAGTATTTT
-	TRBV7-9	TRBJ2-2	-	CASTFPRSSNTGELFF	TGTGCCAGCACCTTCCCGCGATCCTCGAACACCGGGGAGCTGTTTTTT
-	TRBV18	TRBJ2-1	TRBD2	CASSPSGLAGLYWNEQFF	TGTGCCAGCTCACCCTCCGGACTAGCGGGACTTTATTGGAATGAGCAGTTCTTC
-	TRBV11-3	TRBJ2-2	TRBD2	CASSLVGLAGTGELFF	TGTGCCAGCAGCTTAGTTGGACTAGCGGGGACCGGGGAGCTGTTTTTT
few	TRBV2	TRBJ1-1	-	CASSEDSNTEAFF	TGTGCCAGCAGTGAGGACAGCAACACTGAAGCTTTCTTT
-	TRBV5-5	TRBJ1-2	-	CASSLPGTLYGYTF	TGTGCCAGCAGCTTGCCAGGGACTTTGTATGGCTACACCTTC
-	TRBV5-1	TRBJ2-3	-	CASSGAPLGRGGAVTQYF	TGCGCCAGCAGCGGCGCCCCGTTGGGTAGAGGGGGGGCCGTGACGCAGTATTTT
few	TRBV10-3	TRBJ1-2	TRBD1	CAISEGQGIASGYTF	TGTGCCATCAGTGAGGGACAGGGAATAGCGAGTGGCTACACCTTC
-	TRBV10-3	TRBJ2-3	-	CAISPGKSGTDTQYF	TGTGCCATCAGCCCTGGTAAATCGGGCACAGATACGCAGTATTTT
-	TRBV5-1	TRBJ2-3	TRBD2	CASSSGLAGEGPSTDTQYF	TGCGCCAGCAGCTCCGGACTAGCGGGGGAGGGACCTAGCACAGATACGCAGTATTTT
few	TRBV5-6	TRBJ1-5	TRBD1	CASSPGTGQPQHF	TGTGCCAGCAGCCCCGGGACAGGGCAGCCCCAGCATTTT
-	TRBV6-6	TRBJ1-6	-	CASSYPSGARSPLHF	TGTGCCAGCAGTTACCCTTCAGGGGCGCGGTCACCCCTCCACTTT
-	TRBV7-2	TRBJ2-7	TRBD2	CASSLSGGGAYEQYF	TGTGCCAGCAGCTTAAGCGGCGGGGGGGCCTACGAGCAGTACTTC
-	TRBV6-5	TRBJ2-3	-	CASSYSIRAVTDTQYF	TGTGCCAGCAGTTACTCGATCAGGGCGGTCACAGATACGCAGTATTTT
few	TRBV7-9	TRBJ1-2	-	CASSLSREDNYGYTF	TGTGCCAGCAGCTTATCCAGGGAGGATAACTATGGCTACACCTTC
few	TRBV6-5	TRBJ2-2	-	CASSYYAANTGELFF	TGTGCCAGCAGTTACTATGCAGCGAACACCGGGGAGCTGTTTTTT
few	TRBV5-4	TRBJ1-2	TRBD1	CASSFDRDGYTF	TGCGCCAGCAGCTTCGACAGGGATGGCTACACCTTC
-	TRBV7-8	TRBJ2-5	TRBD2	CASSLGAGGETQYF	TGTGCCAGCAGCTTAGGTGCGGGGGGAGAGACCCAGTACTTC
-	TRBV6-6	TRBJ1-5	-	CASTLKRGASGQPQHF	TGTGCCAGCACTTTGAAACGCGGGGCCTCTGGTCAGCCCCAGCATTTT
-	TRBV5-1	TRBJ2-3	-	CASSLVAGGADTQYF	TGCGCCAGCAGCTTGGTGGCAGGAGGGGCAGATACGCAGTATTTT
few	TRBV5-1	TRBJ1-1	TRBD1	CASSQGQGDAEAFF	TGCGCCAGCAGCCAGGGACAGGGAGACGCTGAAGCTTTCTTT
few	TRBV19	TRBJ2-7	TRBD1	CASSTGTGAYEQYF	TGTGCCAGTAGTACCGGGACAGGCGCCTACGAGCAGTACTTC
-	TRBV7-2	TRBJ2-5	TRBD2	CASSSSTSGGQETQYF	TGTGCCAGCAGCTCCTCGACTAGCGGGGGGCAAGAGACCCAGTACTTC
few	TRBV7-2	TRBJ2-1	-	CASSLNGYNEQFF	TGTGCCAGCAGCTTAAACGGGTACAATGAGCAGTTCTTC
few	TRBV27	TRBJ1-6	TRBD1	CASSFNLGTGFPLHF	TGTGCCAGCAGTTTTAACTTGGGGACAGGGTTCCCCCTCCACTTT
-	TRBV7-2	TRBJ1-3	TRBD1	CASSTAGTGDLGNTIYF	TGTGCCAGCAGCACTGCCGGGACAGGGGATCTCGGAAACACCATATATTTT
few	TRBV19	TRBJ1-3	-	CASSISPVGGNTIYF	TGTGCCAGTAGTATATCCCCGGTCGGTGGAAACACCATATATTTT
-	TRBV6-6	TRBJ2-7	-	CASRSGSYEQYF	TGTGCCAGCAGGTCAGGTTCCTACGAGCAGTACTTC
few	TRBV4-1	TRBJ2-2	TRBD1	CASSLEGRGRSGELFF	TGCGCCAGCAGCCTCGAGGGCAGGGGGCGGTCCGGGGAGCTGTTTTTT
-	TRBV7-9	TRBJ2-6	-	CASSSRDSGANVLTF	TGTGCCAGCAGCTCTCGGGACTCTGGGGCCAACGTCCTGACTTTC
few	TRBV19	TRBJ1-1	-	CASSSGTLYTEAFF	TGTGCCAGTAGTTCCGGGACACTTTACACTGAAGCTTTCTTT
few	TRBV5-1	TRBJ1-6	TRBD1	CASSRDRGGSPLHF	TGCGCCAGCAGCCGGGACAGGGGAGGTTCACCCCTCCACTTT
few	TRBV4-1	TRBJ2-1	TRBD2	CASSSQRGGLWNEQFF	TGCGCCAGCAGCTCGCAGCGGGGGGGCCTTTGGAATGAGCAGTTCTTC
few	TRBV7-3	TRBJ2-3	TRBD2	CASSLGGRLAGWADTQYF	TGTGCCAGCAGCCTTGGGGGTAGGCTAGCGGGGTGGGCAGATACGCAGTATTTT
few	TRBV9	TRBJ2-3	-	CASSVTQVSTDTQYF	TGTGCCAGCAGCGTAACGCAGGTTAGCACAGATACGCAGTATTTT
-	TRBV18	TRBJ1-6	-	CASTNGGGNSPLHF	TGTGCCAGCACCAATGGGGGAGGGAATTCACCCCTCCACTTT
few	TRBV30	TRBJ1-1	-	CAWSVRQGLNTEAFF	TGTGCCTGGAGTGTACGGCAGGGGTTGAACACTGAAGCTTTCTTT
-	TRBV28	TRBJ1-5	TRBD1	CATVRTGDWDQPQHF	TGTGCCACCGTAAGGACAGGGGACTGGGATCAGCCCCAGCATTTT
-	TRBV5-1	TRBJ2-2	-	CASSRAGTTYTGELFF	TGCGCCAGCAGCCGCGCCGGGACAACATACACCGGGGAGCTGTTTTTT
few	TRBV28	TRBJ2-7	-	CASSLQYTYEQYF	TGTGCCAGCAGTTTACAATACACCTACGAGCAGTACTTC
-	TRBV2	TRBJ1-4	TRBD1	CASRTGTGGEKLFF	TGTGCCAGCAGAACCGGGACAGGGGGCGAAAAACTGTTTTTT